One and the same sample provided the 17 T cell receptor beta chains below, sequenced in a study of technical replicates of blood from several donors. Profiling relied on immunoSEQ multiplex PCR, and the TCRdb table lists in-frame clones only, not all of them. The sample includes 65,000 to 85,000 clones, roughly 94% of them seen just once. The specimen sequenced was T cells isolated from PBMCs. These TCRs come from a human donor in good health.

The V call is TRBV28, the J call TRBJ2-3, with TRBD2 matching over 7 bases. The V and J ends lost 4 bases and 2 bases, in that order; junction bases with no gene match: 9. This CDR3 contains 16 residues. Germline CDR1 reads MDHEN; CDR2 reads SYDVKM. The chain's CDR3 is CASSWGGEAHTDTQYF. For the CDR3, the DNA is TGTGCCAGCAGTTGGGGGGGGGAAGCGCACACAGATACGCAGTATTTT.

The chain links TRBV9 to TRBJ2-6, with TRBD2 matching 11 bases. The V gene's germline CDR1 is SGDLS and CDR2 YYNGEE. The CDR3 sequence is 18 residues long. The ends lost 4 bases at V and 0 bases at J; junction bases unmatched: 6. The CDR3 DNA sequence: TGTGCCAGCAGCCCTCTAGCGGGAGGTTTCTCTGGGGCCAACGTCCTGACTTTC. Residues: CASSPLAGGFSGANVLTF.

V usage is TRBV6-5 and J usage is TRBJ2-4; D ambiguous. CDR1 and CDR2 (germline): MNHEY, SVGAGI. Trimming removed 4 bases at V and 3 bases at J, with 16 bases between. The CDR3 totals 16 residues. CDR3 region: CASSSSLLEYKNIQYF. In DNA, the CDR3 is TGTGCCAGCAGTTCCTCCCTCCTAGAGTACAAAAACATTCAGTACTTC.

V usage is TRBV6-5 and J usage is TRBJ1-4, with D perhaps matching TRBD1 (5 bases). The CDR3 has 14 residues. Per germline, CDR1 MNHEY and CDR2 SVGAGI. Trimming removed 5 bases at V and 4 bases at J, with 11 bases between. CDR3 residues: CASSTRQINEKLFF. CDR3 in DNA: TGTGCCAGCAGTACCAGACAGATTAATGAAAAACTGTTTTTT.

This sequence joins TRBV10-3 and TRBJ2-7; a weak D match, TRBD1 (5 bases). CDR3 length: 15 amino acids. V lost 0 bases, J lost 0 bases, and 9 bases lay in between. CDR1 and CDR2 (germline): ENHRY, SYGVKD. The CDR3 bases are TGTGCCATCAGTGAGTCGTGGGGCAGCTCCTACGAGCAGTACTTC. Its translation is CAISESWGSSYEQYF.

This clone was picked up a small number of times. The gene calls are TRBV28 and TRBJ1-3; the D gene is possibly TRBD1 (6 bases). Deletions cut 6 bases from V and 0 bases from J, with 15 bases between. CDR1 is MDHEN, CDR2 SYDVKM, per germline. CDR3 length equals 16 residues. CDR3 sequence (DNA): TGTGCCAGCAGCGAAGCCGGGACAACCTCTGGAAACACCATATATTTT. Translation gives CASSEAGTTSGNTIYF.

This chain joins TRBV4-2 and TRBJ2-6; 11 bases match TRBD2. V lost 2 bases to trimming and J lost 3 bases; unmatched junction nucleotides: 12. Germline V gene sequence: CDR1 LGHNA, CDR2 YNFKEQ. The CDR3 covers 20 residues. CDR3 sequence (DNA): TGTGCCAGCAGCCAAACTATACTAGCGGGAGAAGGTGGTGGGGCCAACGTCCTGACTTTC. Amino acid sequence: CASSQTILAGEGGGANVLTF.

V and J are TRBV25-1 and TRBJ2-3, with 13 bases that match TRBD2. V dropped 9 bases and J dropped 6; count of bases not matched to a gene: 6. The CDR3 length is 14 residues. Germline assignment: CDR1 MGHDK and CDR2 SYGVNS. DNA of the CDR3: TGTGCCAGTCGGACTAGCGGGAGAACTGATACGCAGTATTTT. It translates to CASRTSGRTDTQYF.

The chain employs TRBV6-5 and TRBJ2-2; D is possibly TRBD1 (6 bases). The CDR3 has 13 residues. The germline V gene has CDR1 MNHEY and CDR2 SVGAGI. The ends were cut back, 5 bases at V and 3 bases at J, with 7 bases in the middle. CDR3 nucleotide sequence: TGTGCCAGCAGTACAGGGTACACCGGGGAGCTGTTTTTT. Translated: CASSTGYTGELFF.

The rearrangement uses TRBV28 and TRBJ1-1; D remains ambiguous. The V and J ends lost 4 bases and 6 bases respectively, with 12 bases between them. This CDR3 has 13 amino acids. Germline V gene sequence: CDR1 MDHEN, CDR2 SYDVKM. Written as DNA, the CDR3 is TGTGCCAGCAGTTGGTCGAGGCCCCCTGAAGCTTTCTTT. This codes for CASSWSRPPEAFF.

This rearrangement joins TRBV7-6 to TRBJ2-7; 9 bases align to TRBD1. J lost 4 bases, V lost 0 bases, and 4 bases had no gene match. CDR3 length: 15 amino acids. CDR1 and CDR2 (germline): SGHVS, FNYEAQ. This chain's CDR3 is CASSLAEGQGYEQYF. The CDR3 region has the DNA TGTGCCAGCAGCTTAGCAGAAGGACAGGGGTACGAGCAGTACTTC.

The chain has TRBV28 and TRBJ1-1; D is uncertain. Germline values: CDR1 MDHEN, CDR2 SYDVKM. V lost 4 bases and J 4 bases, leaving 19 bases between the germline ends. The CDR3 has 16 amino acids. The CDR3 is CASSSPPSEGSTEAFF. CDR3 in DNA: TGTGCCAGCAGTTCCCCCCCTTCGGAGGGAAGCACTGAAGCTTTCTTT.

V is TRBV6-4 and J is TRBJ2-3; the match to TRBD2 covers 11 bases. The V gene end was trimmed by 3 bases and the J gene end by 6 bases; junction bases not matched to a gene: 5. CDR1 and CDR2 from the germline V gene are MRHNA and SNTAGT. The CDR3 extends over 15 amino acids. The chain's CDR3 is CASSDSGRAIDTQYF. The CDR3 DNA follows: TGTGCCAGCAGTGATAGCGGGAGGGCAATCGATACGCAGTATTTT.

The genes are TRBV7-3 and TRBJ2-1; tentative D call: TRBD2 (6 bases). The CDR3 is made up of 17 amino acids. With 6 bases removed from V and 7 bases from J, the gap between germline ends came to 25 bases. Looked up from germline, CDR1 is SGHTA and CDR2 is FQGTGA. CDR3 loop: CASRSGSGPWRRNEQFF. In DNA form, the CDR3 reads TGTGCCAGCAGATCCGGTAGCGGACCTTGGAGGAGAAATGAGCAGTTCTTC.

This clone was detected only once. This chain uses TRBV23-1 with TRBJ1-1, with 7 bases that match TRBD1. TRBV23-1 is flagged as an ORF with uncertain function. There are 17 residues in the CDR3. The J segment lost 0 bases and the V segment lost 2 bases, leaving 9 bases of the junction unmatched. The CDR3 DNA reads TGCGCCAGCAGTCAAGGGGACAGAACTCCCATGAACACTGAAGCTTTCTTT. This codes for CASSQGDRTPMNTEAFF.

The chain uses TRBV20-1 and TRBJ2-7; D is unclear. The CDR3 extends over 10 amino acids. Trimming stripped 4 bases from V and 3 bases from J, with 4 bases between. The germline V gene encodes CDR1 DFQATT and CDR2 SNEGSKA (reference sequence). The CDR3 DNA is TGCAGTGCTAACAACTACGAGCAGTACTTC. Protein: CSANNYEQYF.

The rearrangement links TRBV4-2 to TRBJ1-1; the D gene is possibly TRBD1 (6 bases). The CDR3 has 14 residues. CDR1 and CDR2 from the germline V gene are LGHNA and YNFKEQ. Trimming removed 0 bases at V and 3 bases at J, with 8 bases between. CDR3 region: CASSQEGQHTEAFF. As DNA, the CDR3 is TGTGCCAGCAGCCAAGAAGGACAGCACACTGAAGCTTTCTTT.